This T cell receptor (beta chain) was recorded in a study of blood T cell repertoires in COVID-19. Study-wide background: Researchers got acute and convalescent COVID-19 samples from the United States, Italy and Spain. Sources were T cells, B-cell-depleted T cells, or PBMCs; the material itself was cDNA or gDNA.

Germline assignment: CDR1 SGHRS and CDR2 YFSETQ. This CDR3 spans 14 amino acids. Between the trimmed V and J ends, which lost 0 bases and 7 bases, there was a span of 13 bases. Sequenced by immunoSEQ multiplex PCR; TCRdb stores in-frame clones only, minus some. The sample includes 400,000 to 500,000 clones, approximately 88% of them seen just once. Across 24 US areas, participants ranged in age from 18 to 89 years. The gene calls are TRBV5-1 and TRBJ1-2; D not resolved. This sequence originates from a woman aged 40-49 years who had recovered from COVID-19. The sequencing sample was made of PBMCs or T cells enriched from blood (not recorded which). CDR3 sequence: CASSLEFGEVGYTF. The CDR3 nucleotides read TGCGCCAGCAGCTTGGAGTTTGGAGAGGTTGGCTACACCTTC. The full variable domain, its missing parts supplied by reference TRBV5-1 and TRBJ1-2, is KAGVTQTPRYLIKTRGQQVTLSCSPISGHRSVSWYQQTPGQGLQFLFEYFSETQRNKGNFPGRFSGRQFSNSRSEMNVSTLELGDSALYLCASSLEFGEVGYTFGSGTRLTVV.